A selection of T cell receptor beta chains follows, all from one sample in a study of glioma-infiltrating T cells after dendritic cell vaccination. This table comes from immunoSEQ multiplex PCR, and its TCRdb copy is limited to in-frame clones, with some not included. The data hold under 75,000 clones, with 85% to 90% observed a single time. Sequences were derived from blood, sampled after dendritic cell vaccination. The receptors derive from a human donor with glioblastoma. CDR3s leave out the opening cysteine and the closing phenylalanine or tryptophan.

v_call: TRBV7-9; cdr3_aa: ASSLAGTGDNYGYT
v_call: TRBV15; cdr3_aa: ATSSAWGGKYEQY
v_call: TRBV5-1; cdr3_aa: ASSLGQTNTEAF
v_call: TRBV9; cdr3_aa: ASSVAPPPGRGLETQY
v_call: TRBV7-2; cdr3_aa: ASSLTFESGAYGYT
v_call: TRBV7-2; cdr3_aa: ASSLIAGSTEAF
v_call: TRBV5-5; cdr3_aa: ASSLAGGLYGYT
v_call: TRBV6-7; cdr3_aa: ASRGRENSPLH
v_call: TRBV28; cdr3_aa: ASSPLGPNYGYT
v_call: TRBV4-2; cdr3_aa: ASSHDRVPPFYGYT
v_call: TRBV5-4; cdr3_aa: ASSLGLADTYEQY
v_call: TRBV11-2; cdr3_aa: ASSFAGEETQY
v_call: TRBV4-1; cdr3_aa: ASSQGLEWNTQY
v_call: TRBV5-1; cdr3_aa: ASSLVTSGVGETQY
v_call: TRBV5-4; cdr3_aa: ASTLGPGQVIYGYT
v_call: TRBV6-5; cdr3_aa: ASSSSLSVSRGYT
v_call: TRBV7-2; cdr3_aa: ASSLGQGLGYGYT
v_call: TRBV10-3; cdr3_aa: ATASRNQPQH
v_call: TRBV7-8; cdr3_aa: ASSLQGRANYGYT
v_call: TRBV7-6; cdr3_aa: ASSRSALDNYGYT